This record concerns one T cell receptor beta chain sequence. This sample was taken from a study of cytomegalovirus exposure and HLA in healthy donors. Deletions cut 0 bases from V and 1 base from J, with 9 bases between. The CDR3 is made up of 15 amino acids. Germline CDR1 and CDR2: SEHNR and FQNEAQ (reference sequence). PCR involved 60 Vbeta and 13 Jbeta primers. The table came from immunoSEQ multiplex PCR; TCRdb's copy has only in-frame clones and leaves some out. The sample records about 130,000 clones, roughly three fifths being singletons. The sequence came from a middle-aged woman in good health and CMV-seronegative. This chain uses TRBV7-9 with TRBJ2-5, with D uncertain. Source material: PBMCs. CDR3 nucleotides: TGTGCCAGCAGCTTAGCCACTCTCCTCCAAGAGACCCAGTACTTC. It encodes CASSLATLLQETQYF.